One sample yielded the 32 T cell receptor beta chains listed below, sequenced in a study of blood T cell repertoires in COVID-19. The data were produced by immunoSEQ multiplex PCR, yet TCRdb's version contains in-frame clones alone and is incomplete. The sample lists 150,000 or so clones; 83% were seen once. Sequencing was done on a sample of peripheral blood. These receptors were collected from a woman aged 55-69 years with COVID-19, enrolled during active disease.

J is TRBJ2-1 and V is TRBV19; possible D gene TRBD1, 6 bases. The germline V and J ends were trimmed by 7 bases and 10 bases, with 17 bases remaining between them. This CDR3 spans 13 amino acids. Germline V lookup: CDR1 LNHDA, CDR2 SQIVND (reference sequence). CDR3 in DNA: TGTGCCAGTAATAGGGCCAGGGGCTGGGAGCAGTTCTTC. Protein: CASNRARGWEQFF.

The gene calls are TRBV7-9 and TRBJ2-5; 12 bases line up with TRBD1. The CDR3 covers 16 residues. CDR1 and CDR2 from the germline V gene are SEHNR and FQNEAQ (reference sequence). Trimming took 5 bases from V and 5 from J; bases not matched to a gene: 9. CDR3 in amino acids: CASSRAGTGGRETQYF. The DNA of the CDR3 is TGTGCCAGCAGCCGTGCCGGGACAGGGGGCAGGGAGACCCAGTACTTC.

This rearrangement joins TRBV11-3 to TRBJ1-4, with 7 nucleotides matching TRBD1. The CDR3 is 17 residues long. Trimming removed 4 bases from V and 8 bases from J; junction bases left unmatched: 16. Germline V gene sequence: CDR1 SGHNT, CDR2 YENEEA. CDR3 amino acids: CASSSTGALHAGEKLFF. DNA for the CDR3: TGTGCCAGCAGCTCAACAGGGGCGCTTCATGCTGGCGAAAAACTGTTTTTT.

This clone was counted only a few times. The rearrangement links TRBV27 to TRBJ1-5; tentative D call: TRBD1 (6 bases). Deletions cut 2 bases from V and 10 bases from J, with 12 bases between. Germline CDR1 and CDR2: MNHEY and SMNVEV (reference sequence). CDR3 length equals 13 residues. The CDR3 DNA sequence: TGTGCCAGCAGTTTAAGGGGGATCGGACCCCAGCATTTT. This encodes CASSLRGIGPQHF.

The chain combines TRBV2 with TRBJ2-7, with D perhaps TRBD2 (6 bases). The CDR3 spans 14 residues. Germline CDR1 SNHLY, CDR2 FYNNEI. The V gene lost 4 bases and the J gene lost 4 bases, with 14 bases spanning the gap. The CDR3 protein is CASSATRTTYEQYV. Written as DNA, the CDR3 is TGTGCCAGCAGTGCCACTAGGACTACTTACGAGCAGTACGTC.

V and J are TRBV6-6 and TRBJ1-2, with TRBD1 identical over 7 bases. CDR1 is MNHNY and CDR2 is SVGAGI in the germline V gene (reference sequence). The ends lost 7 bases at V and 6 bases at J; junction bases unmatched: 11. This CDR3 has 14 amino acids. CDR3 coding DNA: TGTGCCAGCACTAAAAGAACAGGGGAGGATGGCTACACCTTC. Protein sequence: CASTKRTGEDGYTF.

V gene TRBV7-9 combines with J gene TRBJ2-6, with D perhaps matching TRBD2 (6 bases). Germline V gene data show CDR1 as SEHNR and CDR2 as FQNEAQ (reference sequence). Trimming took off 5 bases at V and 0 bases at J, with 11 bases between the two ends. This CDR3 spans 16 amino acids. CDR3 bases: TGTGCCAGCAGCCGGGACTCCCACTCTGGGGCCAACGTCCTGACTTTC. Protein product: CASSRDSHSGANVLTF.

The chain couples TRBV6-5 to TRBJ1-6; D might be TRBD1 (6 bases). Germline V gives CDR1 MNHEY, CDR2 SVGAGI. This CDR3 has 16 residues. Trimming removed 4 bases from V and 4 bases from J, with 14 bases in between. CDR3: CASSSRTERYNSPLHF. CDR3 DNA sequence: TGTGCCAGCAGTTCGAGGACAGAACGTTATAATTCACCCCTCCACTTT.

The rearrangement uses TRBV5-6 and TRBJ2-2, with TRBD2 matching 14 bases. This CDR3 contains 16 residues. Unmatched junction bases numbered 4, after V lost 4 bases and J lost 5 bases. CDR1 and CDR2 from the germline V gene are SGHDT and YYEEEE. CDR3 nucleotide sequence: TGTGCCAGCAGCCTGAGGACTAGCGGGGGGACCGGGGAGCTGTTTTTT. As protein: CASSLRTSGGTGELFF.

This rearrangement joins TRBV7-6 to TRBJ2-7; 11 nucleotides agree with TRBD2. There are 15 residues in the CDR3. Per germline, CDR1 SGHVS and CDR2 FNYEAQ. CDR3 DNA: TGTGCCAGCAGCGTAGCGGGGGGGCCTGGGTACGAGCAGTACGTC. Amino acid sequence: CASSVAGGPGYEQYV.

CDR3 nucleotides: TGTGCCAGCAGCCTAGGGGCGGGAACTGAAGCTTTCTTT. The encoded protein is CASSLGAGTEAFF. The chain joins TRBV16 to TRBJ1-1; D is possibly TRBD1 (5 bases). Germline V gene lookup returns CDR1 KGHSY and CDR2 FQNENV. The length of the CDR3 is 13 residues. V gave up 4 bases and J gave up 5 bases, with 11 bases separating them.

This clone has a single count. J is TRBJ2-3 and V is TRBV21-1; the table's D call, TRBD2, was not checked against the DNA. TRBV21-1 is recorded as a pseudogene. The CDR3 runs to 21 residues. As DNA, the CDR3 is TGTGCCAGCAGCAAAGGACTAGGGACTAGCGGGAGAACAACCGGGACAGATACGCAGTATTTT. Translation: CASSKGLGTSGRTTGTDTQYF.

The chain is built from TRBV11-2 and TRBJ1-6; 8 positions agree with TRBD1. Trimming took 6 bases from V and 4 from J; bases not matched to a gene: 5. This CDR3 spans 15 amino acids. The V gene's germline CDR1 is SGHAT and CDR2 FQNNGV. CDR3 amino acids: CASRGTGVYNSPLHF. The CDR3 region has the DNA TGTGCCAGCAGAGGGACAGGAGTTTATAATTCACCCCTCCACTTT.

This clone has a single count. The rearrangement uses TRBV9 and TRBJ2-1; 9 nucleotides align to TRBD1. Trimming cost V 4 bases and J 7 bases; bases outside gene matches: 6. The V gene's germline CDR1 is SGDLS and CDR2 YYNGEE. The CDR3 runs 14 residues. CDR3 amino acids: CASSPWTGENEQFF. The CDR3, as DNA: TGTGCCAGCAGCCCCTGGACAGGGGAAAATGAGCAGTTCTTC.

In nucleotides, the CDR3 is TGTGCCAGCACCGGACATACGAACACTGAAGCTTTCTTT. Amino acids: CASTGHTNTEAFF. The rearrangement uses TRBV6-5 and TRBJ1-1, with D maybe TRBD1 (5 bases). The V end lost 7 bases, the J end lost 1 base, and 10 bases lay between the germline ends. The CDR3 runs 13 residues. In germline, CDR1 is MNHEY, CDR2 SVGAGI.

J is TRBJ1-6 and V is TRBV10-3; no definite D call. Per the germline V gene, CDR1 is ENHRY and CDR2 is SYGVKD. CDR3 size: 13 residues. The ends were cut back, 3 bases at V and 5 bases at J, with 5 bases in the middle. For the CDR3, the DNA is TGTGCCATCAGTGACGGGGATAATTCACCCCTCCACTTT. It translates to CAISDGDNSPLHF.

The chain combines TRBV5-5 with TRBJ1-4, with a weak D call TRBD1 (6 bases). The CDR3 runs to 15 residues. The V end was cut by 1 base, the J end by 7 bases, with 14 bases between. From germline, CDR1 is SGHKS and CDR2 YYEKEE (reference sequence). The CDR3 loop reads CASSLFQGRGEKLFF. The CDR3 DNA is TGTGCCAGCAGCTTGTTCCAGGGGAGAGGTGAAAAACTGTTTTTT.

The gene calls are TRBV25-1 and TRBJ2-5, with 8 nucleotides matching TRBD1. V shed 4 bases, J shed 5 bases, and the junction held 9 bases outside the gene matches. Germline CDR1 reads MGHDK; CDR2 reads SYGVNS. This CDR3 contains 15 residues. The CDR3 loop reads CASSARGLSAETQYF. CDR3 nucleotides: TGTGCCAGCAGTGCCAGGGGGCTAAGTGCGGAGACCCAGTACTTC.

V and J are TRBV9 and TRBJ1-1; 7 bases fit TRBD1. Trimming cost V 3 bases and J 2 bases; bases outside gene matches: 1. In germline, CDR1 is SGDLS, CDR2 YYNGEE. The CDR3 is 13 residues long. The CDR3 is CASSGDSNTEAFF. The CDR3 nucleotides read TGTGCCAGCAGCGGGGACAGTAACACTGAAGCTTTCTTT.

The CDR3 spells CASSLEGRFGEQFF. CDR3 sequence (DNA): TGTGCCAGCAGCTTAGAGGGCAGGTTCGGTGAGCAGTTCTTC. The gene calls are TRBV11-2 and TRBJ2-1; unclear D gene. The CDR3 consists of 14 residues. The V end lost 0 bases, the J end lost 9 bases, and 12 bases lay between the germline ends. The germline V gene encodes CDR1 SGHAT and CDR2 FQNNGV.

The chain carries TRBV11-2 and TRBJ2-2, with no clear D. CDR1 and CDR2 (germline): SGHAT, FQNNGV. CDR3 size: 15 residues. V lost 1 base and J lost 0, with 6 bases in between. The CDR3 sequence is CASSLVQANTGELFF. CDR3 coding DNA: TGTGCCAGCAGCTTAGTGCAGGCGAACACCGGGGAGCTGTTTTTT. The whole variable domain, filled in from reference TRBV11-2 and TRBJ2-2, reads EAGVAQSPRYKIIEKRQSVAFWCNPISGHATLYWYQQILGQGPKLLIQFQNNGVVDDSQLPKDRFSAERLKGVDSTLKIQPAKLEDSAVYLCASSLVQANTGELFFGEGSRLTVL.

J is TRBJ1-3 and V is TRBV7-8; no clear D gene. CDR1 SGHVS and CDR2 FQNEAQ come from the germline V gene. The V end lost 5 bases, the J end lost 1 base, and 9 bases lay between the germline ends. This CDR3 comprises 14 residues. CDR3 residues: CASSVSLSGNTIYF. The CDR3 DNA reads as TGTGCCAGCAGCGTATCCTTATCTGGAAACACCATATATTTT.

The rearrangement uses TRBV7-9 and TRBJ1-2; 12 bases fit TRBD1. Germline CDR1 is SEHNR and CDR2 is FQNEAQ (reference sequence). CDR3 length: 17 amino acids. V shed 1 base and J 6 bases; nucleotides not matched to a gene: 9. The CDR3, as DNA: TGTGCCAGCAGCTTAGTTACCGGGACAGGGGGCGCAAATGGCTACACCTTC. This codes for CASSLVTGTGGANGYTF. Full variable domain (remainder filled in from reference TRBV7-9 and TRBJ1-2): DTGVSQNPRHKITKRGQNVTFRCDPISEHNRLYWYRQTLGQGPEFLTYFQNEAQLEKSRLLSDRFSAERPKGSFSTLEIQRTEQGDSAMYLCASSLVTGTGGANGYTFGSGTRLTVV.

J is TRBJ2-3 and V is TRBV3-1 (or the pseudogene TRBV3-2), with TRBD2 matching over 7 bases. The CDR3 runs to 15 residues. The J segment lost 5 bases and the V segment lost 5 bases, leaving 10 bases of the junction unmatched. Germline loops: CDR1 LGHDT, CDR2 YNNKEL (reference sequence). The CDR3 nucleotides read TGTGCCAGCAGCTTGGGGGGGTCTCCCAAAGATACGCAGTATTTT. Translated, it gives CASSLGGSPKDTQYF.

The chain links TRBV18 to TRBJ1-1; 7 nucleotides agree with TRBD1. The CDR3 sequence is 17 residues long. Trimming took 1 base from V and 1 from J; bases not matched to a gene: 9. Germline V gene lookup returns CDR1 KGHSH and CDR2 LQKENI. In DNA form, the CDR3 reads TGTGCCAGCTCACCACAAAAGGGGGCAGGTCGGAACACTGAAGCTTTCTTT. This encodes CASSPQKGAGRNTEAFF. Together with reference TRBV18 and TRBJ1-1, the CDR3 gives the full variable domain: NAGVMQNPRHLVRRRGQEARLRCSPMKGHSHVYWYRQLPEEGLKFMVYLQKENIIDESGMPKERFSAEFPKEGPSILRIQQVVRGDSAAYFCASSPQKGAGRNTEAFFGQGTRLTVV.

This clone appeared a few times. The V gene is TRBV14, the J gene TRBJ2-1; 10 bases map to TRBD2. The CDR3 length is 15 residues. The V gene's germline CDR1 is SGHDN and CDR2 FVKESK. The V and J ends lost 3 bases and 8 bases, in that order; junction bases with no gene match: 7. In nucleotides, the CDR3 is TGTGCCAGCAGCCATACTAGCGGGATGGTCCATGAGCAGTTCTTC. Translation gives CASSHTSGMVHEQFF.

The chain's CDR3 is CASSFGQTIYGYTF. DNA of the CDR3: TGTGCCAGCAGTTTCGGACAGACTATCTATGGCTACACCTTC. The chain joins TRBV6-5 to TRBJ1-2; D is possibly TRBD1 (6 bases). CDR3 length equals 14 residues. V shed 4 bases and J shed 4 bases, with 13 bases lying between them. Germline-derived CDR1 and CDR2 are MNHEY and SVGAGI.

This clone is classed as large. The identical CDR3 is also encoded by other nucleotide sequences in the sample. The gene calls are TRBV6-5 and TRBJ1-5, with D possibly matching TRBD1 (6 bases). The CDR3 sequence is 12 residues long. V lost 6 bases to trimming and J lost 7 bases, with 10 bases between them. The germline V gene encodes CDR1 MNHEY and CDR2 SVGAGI. CDR3 sequence reads: CASREGGQPQHF. The CDR3 nucleotides are TGTGCCAGCAGGGAGGGGGGGCAGCCCCAGCATTTT.

The rearrangement uses TRBV18 and TRBJ1-5; the D gene is possibly TRBD1 (5 bases). The CDR3 loop spans 15 amino acids. Germline V gene data show CDR1 as KGHSH and CDR2 as LQKENI. V was cut by 2 bases and J by 1 base, with 9 bases left in between. CDR3 in amino acids: CASSPAGGSNQPQHF. DNA for the CDR3: TGTGCCAGCTCACCAGCGGGGGGGAGCAATCAGCCCCAGCATTTT.

The rearrangement links TRBV7-3 to TRBJ2-1; TRBD2 matches at 14 bases. V lost 5 bases and J lost 6; bases outside the gene matches: 12. The CDR3 has 18 residues. Germline V gene sequence: CDR1 SGHTA, CDR2 FQGTGA. The CDR3 DNA reads as TGTGCCAGCAGCCAGCCGGGGGGACTAGCGGGAGAGCCCAATGAGCAGTTCTTC. This translates into CASSQPGGLAGEPNEQFF.

V and J are TRBV6-1 and TRBJ1-4; weak D call: TRBD1 (6 bases). Trimming took 8 bases from V and 4 from J, leaving 8 bases between them. This CDR3 is built from 12 residues. The V gene's germline CDR1 is MNHNS and CDR2 SASEGT. This chain's CDR3 is CASAGVNEKLFF. CDR3 DNA: TGTGCCAGCGCAGGGGTTAATGAAAAACTGTTTTTT.

The chain carries TRBV3-1 (or the pseudogene TRBV3-2) and TRBJ1-6, with D possibly being TRBD1 (5 bases). The V and J ends lost 0 bases and 10 bases respectively, with 13 bases between them. CDR3 size: 15 residues. Per the germline V gene, CDR1 is LGHDT and CDR2 is YNNKEL (reference sequence). CDR3 in DNA: TGTGCCAGCAGCCAAGAGGGCAGGGCTTCATCACCCCTCCACTTT. As protein: CASSQEGRASSPLHF.